One TCR beta chain is described in this entry. Per the germline V gene, CDR1 is SGHTA and CDR2 is FQGNSA. The CDR3 loop spans 17 amino acids. V dropped 5 bases and J dropped 4 bases, with 24 bases sitting between them. The sample belongs to a study of shared clonotypes between healthy human individuals. Clones were read by immunoSEQ multiplex PCR, and TCRdb kept only the in-frame ones, dropping some. Of 2,500,000 or so clones listed, just over 90% are singletons. The clonotype originates from a man between 18 and 35 years old in good health. J is TRBJ2-7 and V is TRBV7-2; possibly TRBD1 or TRBD2 for D (5 bases each). Sequencing was performed on naive CD4+ T cells sorted from blood. Specified subset: CD45RA+ positively selected. The CDR3: CASSRNPGTLNFYEQYF. The CDR3 DNA reads TGTGCCAGCAGCCGTAACCCCGGGACCCTAAACTTTTACGAGCAGTACTTC.